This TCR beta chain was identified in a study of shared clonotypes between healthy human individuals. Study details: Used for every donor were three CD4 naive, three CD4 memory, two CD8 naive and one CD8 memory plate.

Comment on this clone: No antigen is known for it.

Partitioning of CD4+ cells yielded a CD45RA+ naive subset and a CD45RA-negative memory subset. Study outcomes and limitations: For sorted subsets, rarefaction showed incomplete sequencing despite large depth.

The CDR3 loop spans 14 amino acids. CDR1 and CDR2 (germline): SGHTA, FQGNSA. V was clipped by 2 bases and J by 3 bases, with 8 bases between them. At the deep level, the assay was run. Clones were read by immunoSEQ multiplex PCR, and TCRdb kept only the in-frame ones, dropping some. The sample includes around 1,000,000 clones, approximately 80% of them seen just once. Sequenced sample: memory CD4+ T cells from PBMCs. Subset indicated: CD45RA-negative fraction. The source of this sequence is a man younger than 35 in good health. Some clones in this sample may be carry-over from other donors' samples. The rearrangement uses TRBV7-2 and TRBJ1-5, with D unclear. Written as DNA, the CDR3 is TGTGCCAGCAGCTTACAGGCGAACAATCAGCCCCAGCATTTT. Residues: CASSLQANNQPQHF.